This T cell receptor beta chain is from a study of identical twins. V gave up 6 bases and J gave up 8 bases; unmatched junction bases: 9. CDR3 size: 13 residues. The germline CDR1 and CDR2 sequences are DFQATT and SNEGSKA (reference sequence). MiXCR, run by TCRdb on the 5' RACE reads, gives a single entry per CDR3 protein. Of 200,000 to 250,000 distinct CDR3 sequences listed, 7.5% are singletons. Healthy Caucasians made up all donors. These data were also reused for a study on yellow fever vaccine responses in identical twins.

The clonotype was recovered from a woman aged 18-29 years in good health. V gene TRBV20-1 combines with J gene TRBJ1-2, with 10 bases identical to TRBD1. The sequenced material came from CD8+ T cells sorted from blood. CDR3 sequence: CSASGQGVGGYTF. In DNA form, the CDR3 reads TGCAGTGCAAGTGGACAGGGGGTAGGAGGCTACACCTTC.